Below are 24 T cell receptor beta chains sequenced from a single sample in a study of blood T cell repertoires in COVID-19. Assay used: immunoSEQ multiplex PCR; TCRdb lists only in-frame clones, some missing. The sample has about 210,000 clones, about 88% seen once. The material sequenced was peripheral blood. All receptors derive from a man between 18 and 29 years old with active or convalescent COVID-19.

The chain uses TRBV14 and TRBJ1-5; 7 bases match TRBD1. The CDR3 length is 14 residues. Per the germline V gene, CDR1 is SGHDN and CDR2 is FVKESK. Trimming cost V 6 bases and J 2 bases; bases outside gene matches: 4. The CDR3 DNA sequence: TGTGCCAGCAGTCGGACAGGCGGCAATCAGCCCCAGCATTTT. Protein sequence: CASSRTGGNQPQHF.

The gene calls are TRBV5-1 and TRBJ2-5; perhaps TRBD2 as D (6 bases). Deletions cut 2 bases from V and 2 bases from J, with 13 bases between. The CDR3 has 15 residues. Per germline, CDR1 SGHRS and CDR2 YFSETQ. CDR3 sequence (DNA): TGCGCCAGCAGCTTCGATGCGGGGCCTCAAGAGACCCAGTACTTC. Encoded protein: CASSFDAGPQETQYF.

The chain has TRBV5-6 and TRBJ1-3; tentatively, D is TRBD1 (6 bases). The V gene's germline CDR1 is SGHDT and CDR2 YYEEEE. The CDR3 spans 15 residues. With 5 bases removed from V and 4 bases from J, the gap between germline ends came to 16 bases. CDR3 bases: TGTGCCAGCAGTAAGCGACCGGGACACGGAAACACCATATATTTT. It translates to CASSKRPGHGNTIYF.

The CDR3 here is CASTGGTNPTNEKLFF. The CDR3 DNA sequence: TGTGCCAGCACCGGAGGGACGAATCCAACTAATGAAAAACTGTTTTTT. The V gene is TRBV11-2, the J gene TRBJ1-4; a possible D gene is TRBD1 (5 bases). CDR1 SGHAT and CDR2 FQNNGV come from the germline V gene. Trimming removed 7 bases at V and 0 bases at J, with 15 bases between. CDR3 length equals 16 residues. Using reference TRBV11-2 and TRBJ1-4 for the parts outside the CDR3, the full variable domain is EAGVAQSPRYKIIEKRQSVAFWCNPISGHATLYWYQQILGQGPKLLIQFQNNGVVDDSQLPKDRFSAERLKGVDSTLKIQPAKLEDSAVYLCASTGGTNPTNEKLFFGSGTQLSVL.

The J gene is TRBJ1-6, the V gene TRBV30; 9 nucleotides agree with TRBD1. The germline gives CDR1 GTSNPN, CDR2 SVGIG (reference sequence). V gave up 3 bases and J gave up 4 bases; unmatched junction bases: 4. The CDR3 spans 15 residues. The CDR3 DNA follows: TGTGCCTGGAGCCGGGGACAGGGATATAATTCACCCCTCCACTTT. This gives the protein CAWSRGQGYNSPLHF.

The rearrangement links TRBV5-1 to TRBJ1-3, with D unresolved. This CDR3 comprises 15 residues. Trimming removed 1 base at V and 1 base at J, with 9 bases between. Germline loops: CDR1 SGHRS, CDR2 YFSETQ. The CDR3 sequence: CASSLYPESGNTIYF. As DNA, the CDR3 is TGCGCCAGCAGCTTGTACCCGGAGTCTGGAAACACCATATATTTT.

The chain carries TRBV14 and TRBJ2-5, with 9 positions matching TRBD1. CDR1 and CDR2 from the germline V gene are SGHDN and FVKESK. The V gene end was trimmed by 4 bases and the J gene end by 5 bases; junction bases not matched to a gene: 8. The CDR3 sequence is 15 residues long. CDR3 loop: CASSRPGQGLETQYF. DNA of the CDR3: TGTGCCAGCAGCCGACCGGGACAGGGATTGGAGACCCAGTACTTC.

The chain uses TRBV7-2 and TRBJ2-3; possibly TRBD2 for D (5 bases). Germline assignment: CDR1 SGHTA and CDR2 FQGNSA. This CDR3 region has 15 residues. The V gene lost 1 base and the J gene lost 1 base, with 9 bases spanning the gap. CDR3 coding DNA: TGTGCCAGCAGCTTAGAGGCGGGTGGCACAGATACGCAGTATTTT. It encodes CASSLEAGGTDTQYF.

The CDR3 sequence is CASSQEGLAFTDTQYF. As DNA, the CDR3 is TGTGCCAGCAGCCAAGAGGGACTAGCCTTCACAGATACGCAGTATTTT. This chain uses TRBV3-1 (or the pseudogene TRBV3-2) with TRBJ2-3; 9 bases match TRBD2. This CDR3 contains 16 residues. The germline V gene encodes CDR1 LGHDT and CDR2 YNNKEL (reference sequence). Losses at the gene ends were 0 bases for V and 2 bases for J; bases not matched to a gene: 3.

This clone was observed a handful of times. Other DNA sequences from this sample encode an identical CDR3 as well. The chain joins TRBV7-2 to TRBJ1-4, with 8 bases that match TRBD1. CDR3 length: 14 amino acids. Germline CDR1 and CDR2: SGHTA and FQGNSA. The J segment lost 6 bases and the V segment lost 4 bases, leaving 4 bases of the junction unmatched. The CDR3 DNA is TGTGCCAGCAGCTCGCAGGGGGCTGATGAAAAACTGTTTTTT. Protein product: CASSSQGADEKLFF.

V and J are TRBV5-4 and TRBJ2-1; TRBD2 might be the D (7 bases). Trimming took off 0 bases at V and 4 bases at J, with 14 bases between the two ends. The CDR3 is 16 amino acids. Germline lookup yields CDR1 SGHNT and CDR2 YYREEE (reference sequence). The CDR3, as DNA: TGTGCCAGCAGCTTGGGGTCCGGGGGGCGGTACAATGAGCAGTTCTTC. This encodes CASSLGSGGRYNEQFF.

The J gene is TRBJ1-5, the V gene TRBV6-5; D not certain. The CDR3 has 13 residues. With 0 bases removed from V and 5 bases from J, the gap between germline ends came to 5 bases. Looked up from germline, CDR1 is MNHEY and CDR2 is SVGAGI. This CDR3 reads CASSYSIDQPQHF. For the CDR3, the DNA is TGTGCCAGCAGTTACTCCATAGATCAGCCCCAGCATTTT.

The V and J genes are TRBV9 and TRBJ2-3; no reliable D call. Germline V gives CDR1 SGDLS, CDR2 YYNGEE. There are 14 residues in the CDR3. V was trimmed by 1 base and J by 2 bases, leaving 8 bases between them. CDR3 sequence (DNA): TGTGCCAGCAGCGTAAGAGTGATCACAGATACGCAGTATTTT. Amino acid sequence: CASSVRVITDTQYF.

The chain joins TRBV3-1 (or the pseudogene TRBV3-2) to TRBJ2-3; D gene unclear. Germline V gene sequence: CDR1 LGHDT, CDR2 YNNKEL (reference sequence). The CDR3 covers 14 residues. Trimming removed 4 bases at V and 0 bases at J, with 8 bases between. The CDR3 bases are TGTGCCAGCAGCCCCATCCTAAGCACAGATACGCAGTATTTT. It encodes CASSPILSTDTQYF.

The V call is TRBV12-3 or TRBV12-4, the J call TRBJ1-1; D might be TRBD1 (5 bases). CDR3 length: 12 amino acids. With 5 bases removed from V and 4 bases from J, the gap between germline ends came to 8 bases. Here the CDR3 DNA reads TGTGCCAGCAGTACGGGGGTCACTGAAGCTTTCTTT. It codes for CASSTGVTEAFF.

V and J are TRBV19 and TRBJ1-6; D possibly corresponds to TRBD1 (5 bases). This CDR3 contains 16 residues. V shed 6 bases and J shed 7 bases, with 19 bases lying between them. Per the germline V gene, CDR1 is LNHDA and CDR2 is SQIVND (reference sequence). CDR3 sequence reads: CASRTAGIFQNSPLHF. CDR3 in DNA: TGTGCCAGTAGGACCGCAGGGATCTTCCAAAATTCACCCCTCCACTTT.

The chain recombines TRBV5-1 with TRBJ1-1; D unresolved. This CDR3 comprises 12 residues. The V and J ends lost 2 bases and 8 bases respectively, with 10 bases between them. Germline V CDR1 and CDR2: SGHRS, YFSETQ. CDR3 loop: CASSFSGPEAFF. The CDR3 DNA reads TGCGCCAGCAGCTTTTCGGGTCCCGAAGCTTTCTTT.

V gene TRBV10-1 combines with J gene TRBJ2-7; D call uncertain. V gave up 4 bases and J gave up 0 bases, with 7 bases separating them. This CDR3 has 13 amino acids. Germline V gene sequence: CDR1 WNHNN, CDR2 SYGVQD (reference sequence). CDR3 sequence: CASSVSGSYEQYF. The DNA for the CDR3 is TGCGCCAGCAGTGTTTCGGGCTCCTACGAGCAGTACTTC.

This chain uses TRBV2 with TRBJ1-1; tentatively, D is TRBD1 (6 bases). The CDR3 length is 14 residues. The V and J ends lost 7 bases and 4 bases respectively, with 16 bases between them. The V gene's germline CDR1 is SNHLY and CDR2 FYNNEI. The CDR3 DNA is TGTGCCAGCACCGTCAGGGGCTTCAGCACTGAAGCTTTCTTT. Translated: CASTVRGFSTEAFF. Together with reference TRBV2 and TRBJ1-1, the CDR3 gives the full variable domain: EPEVTQTPSHQVTQMGQEVILRCVPISNHLYFYWYRQILGQKVEFLVSFYNNEISEKSEIFDDQFSVERPDGSNFTLKIRSTKLEDSAMYFCASTVRGFSTEAFFGQGTRLTVV.

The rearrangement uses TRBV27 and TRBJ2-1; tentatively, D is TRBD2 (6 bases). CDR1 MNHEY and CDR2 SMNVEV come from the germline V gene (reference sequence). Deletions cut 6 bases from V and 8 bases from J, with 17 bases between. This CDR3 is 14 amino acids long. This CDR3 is CASRVGLKVDEQFF. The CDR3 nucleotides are TGTGCCAGCAGGGTAGGACTAAAAGTTGATGAGCAGTTCTTC.

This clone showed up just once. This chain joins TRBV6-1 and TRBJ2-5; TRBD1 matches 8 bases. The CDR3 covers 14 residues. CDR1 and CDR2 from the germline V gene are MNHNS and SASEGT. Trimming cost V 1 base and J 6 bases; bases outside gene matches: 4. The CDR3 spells CASSEGQGIQTQYF. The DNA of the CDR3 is TGTGCCAGCAGTGAAGGACAGGGGATACAGACCCAGTACTTC.

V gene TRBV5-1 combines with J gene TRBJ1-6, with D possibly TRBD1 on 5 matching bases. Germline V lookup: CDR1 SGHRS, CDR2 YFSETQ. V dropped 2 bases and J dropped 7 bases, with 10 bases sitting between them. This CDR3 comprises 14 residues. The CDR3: CASSFGAGNSPLHF. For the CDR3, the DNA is TGCGCCAGCAGCTTTGGGGCAGGGAATTCACCCCTCCACTTT.

The DNA for the CDR3 is TGTGCCAGCAGTTACGGGCAGGGTGGTGAAAAACTGTTTTTT. Amino acids: CASSYGQGGEKLFF. The chain couples TRBV6-6 to TRBJ1-4; maybe TRBD1 (5 bases). The ends were cut back, 2 bases at V and 7 bases at J, with 11 bases in the middle. The CDR3 consists of 14 residues. CDR1 is MNHNY and CDR2 is SVGAGI in the germline V gene (reference sequence).

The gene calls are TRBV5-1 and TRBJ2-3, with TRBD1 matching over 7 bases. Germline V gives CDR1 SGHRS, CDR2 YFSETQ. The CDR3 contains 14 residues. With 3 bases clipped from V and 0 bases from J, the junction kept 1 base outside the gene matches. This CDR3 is CASSWGQSTDTQYF. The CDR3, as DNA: TGCGCCAGCAGCTGGGGACAGAGCACAGATACGCAGTATTTT.